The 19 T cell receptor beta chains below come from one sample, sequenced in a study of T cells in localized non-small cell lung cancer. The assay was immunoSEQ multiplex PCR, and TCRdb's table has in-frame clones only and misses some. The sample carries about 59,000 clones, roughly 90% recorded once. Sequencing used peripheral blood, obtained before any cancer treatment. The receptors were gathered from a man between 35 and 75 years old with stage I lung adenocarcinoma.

The CDR3 region is CASSLVAGEYGYTF. Written as DNA, the CDR3 is TGTGCCAGCAGCTTAGTAGCAGGAGAATATGGCTACACCTTC. J is TRBJ1-2 and V is TRBV7-2; D not resolved. There are 14 residues in the CDR3. The germline V gene has CDR1 SGHTA and CDR2 FQGNSA. Trimming pared 1 base from V and 5 bases from J, leaving 11 bases between.

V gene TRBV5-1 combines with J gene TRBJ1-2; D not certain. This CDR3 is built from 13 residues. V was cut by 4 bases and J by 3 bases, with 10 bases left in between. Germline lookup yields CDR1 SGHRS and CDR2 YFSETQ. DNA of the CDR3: TGCGCCAGCAGCCGGGGTGGAGACTATGGCTACACCTTC. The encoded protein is CASSRGGDYGYTF.

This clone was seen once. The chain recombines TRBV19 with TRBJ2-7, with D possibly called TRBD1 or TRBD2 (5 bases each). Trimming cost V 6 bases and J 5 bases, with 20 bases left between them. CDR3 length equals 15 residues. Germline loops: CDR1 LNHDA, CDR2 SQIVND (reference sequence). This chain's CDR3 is CASRTTIWGSDEQYF. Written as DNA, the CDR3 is TGTGCCAGTAGGACGACCATTTGGGGGTCCGACGAGCAGTACTTC.

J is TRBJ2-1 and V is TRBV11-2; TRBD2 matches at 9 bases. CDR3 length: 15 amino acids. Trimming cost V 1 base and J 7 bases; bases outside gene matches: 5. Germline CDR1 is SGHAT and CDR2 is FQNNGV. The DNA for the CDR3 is TGTGCCAGCAGCTTAGTAGCGGGAGAGAAAAATGAGCAGTTCTTC. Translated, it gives CASSLVAGEKNEQFF.

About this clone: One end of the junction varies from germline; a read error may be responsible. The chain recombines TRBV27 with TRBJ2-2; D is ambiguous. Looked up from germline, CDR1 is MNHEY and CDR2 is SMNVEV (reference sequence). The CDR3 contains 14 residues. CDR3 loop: CASSLGVRTEELFF. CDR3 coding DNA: TGTGCCAGCAGTCTGGGCGTGCGCACCGAGGAGCTGTTTTTT.

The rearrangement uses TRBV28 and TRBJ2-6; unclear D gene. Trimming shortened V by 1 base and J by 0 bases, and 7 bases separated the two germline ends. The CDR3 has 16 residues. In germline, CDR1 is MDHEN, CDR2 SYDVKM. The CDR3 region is CASSLSVGSGANVLTF. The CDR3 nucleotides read TGTGCCAGCAGTTTATCCGTTGGCTCTGGGGCCAACGTCCTGACTTTC.

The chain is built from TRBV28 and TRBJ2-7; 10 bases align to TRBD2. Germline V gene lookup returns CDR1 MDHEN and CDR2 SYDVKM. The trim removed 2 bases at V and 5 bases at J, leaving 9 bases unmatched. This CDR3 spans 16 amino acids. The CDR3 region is CASSLSQREGRNEQYF. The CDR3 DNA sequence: TGTGCCAGCAGTTTAAGCCAGCGGGAGGGCCGAAACGAGCAGTACTTC.

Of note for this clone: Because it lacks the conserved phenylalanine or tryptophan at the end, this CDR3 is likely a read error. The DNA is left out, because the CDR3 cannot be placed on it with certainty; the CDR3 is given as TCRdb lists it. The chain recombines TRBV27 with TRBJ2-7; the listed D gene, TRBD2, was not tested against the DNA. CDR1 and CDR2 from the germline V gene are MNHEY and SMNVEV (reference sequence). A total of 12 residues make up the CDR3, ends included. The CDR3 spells CASSFPPGIAPT.

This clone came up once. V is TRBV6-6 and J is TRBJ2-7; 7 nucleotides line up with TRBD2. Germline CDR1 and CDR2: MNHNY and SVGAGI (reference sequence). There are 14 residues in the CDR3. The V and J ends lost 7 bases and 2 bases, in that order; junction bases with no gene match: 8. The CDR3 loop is CASTVAGPTYEQYF. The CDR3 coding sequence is TGTGCCAGCACTGTAGCGGGCCCTACCTACGAGCAGTACTTC.

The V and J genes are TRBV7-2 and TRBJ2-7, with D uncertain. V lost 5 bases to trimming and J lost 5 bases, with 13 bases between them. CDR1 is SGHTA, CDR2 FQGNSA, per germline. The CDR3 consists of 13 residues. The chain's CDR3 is CASSHTRAHEQYF. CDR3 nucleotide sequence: TGTGCCAGCAGCCATACCCGGGCCCACGAGCAGTACTTC.

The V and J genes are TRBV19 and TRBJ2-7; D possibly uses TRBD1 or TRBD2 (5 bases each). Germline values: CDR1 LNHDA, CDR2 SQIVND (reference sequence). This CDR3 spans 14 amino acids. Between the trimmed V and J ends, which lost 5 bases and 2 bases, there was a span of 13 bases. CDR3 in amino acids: CASSVRDGAYEQYF. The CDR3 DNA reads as TGTGCCAGTAGTGTCCGGGACGGTGCCTACGAGCAGTACTTC.

The CDR3 protein is CASSLDPGRGGYTF. CDR3 DNA sequence: TGTGCCAGCAGCTTAGATCCAGGGCGGGGTGGCTACACCTTC. The V call is TRBV11-3, the J call TRBJ1-2; D perhaps matches TRBD1 (5 bases). CDR1 is SGHNT and CDR2 is YENEEA in the germline V gene. The CDR3 totals 14 residues. Trimming took off 0 bases at V and 7 bases at J, with 12 bases between the two ends.

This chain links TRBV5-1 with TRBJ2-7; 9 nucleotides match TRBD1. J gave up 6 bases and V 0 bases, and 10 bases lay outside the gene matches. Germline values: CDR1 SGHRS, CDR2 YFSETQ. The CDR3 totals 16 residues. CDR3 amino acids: CASSLGGGTGSREQYF. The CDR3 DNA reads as TGCGCCAGCAGCTTGGGTGGTGGGACAGGGAGCCGCGAGCAGTACTTC.

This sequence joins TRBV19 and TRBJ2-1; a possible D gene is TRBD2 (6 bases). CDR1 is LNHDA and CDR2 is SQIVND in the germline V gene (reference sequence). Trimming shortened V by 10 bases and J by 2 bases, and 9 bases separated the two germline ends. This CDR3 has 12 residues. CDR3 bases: TGTGCCACGACTAGTGCCTACAATGAGCAGTTCTTC. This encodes CATTSAYNEQFF.

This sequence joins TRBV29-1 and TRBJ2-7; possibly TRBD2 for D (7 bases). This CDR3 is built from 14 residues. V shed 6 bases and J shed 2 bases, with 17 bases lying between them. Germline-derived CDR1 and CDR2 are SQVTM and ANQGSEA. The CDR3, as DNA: TGCAGCGTGGGGGGCGGGAGTCTAACCTACGAGCAGTACTTC. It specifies CSVGGGSLTYEQYF.

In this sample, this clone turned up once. CDR3 DNA sequence: TGTGCCAGCAGCTCCGACCGGGTAAACATTCAGTACTTC. Translated: CASSSDRVNIQYF. This chain links TRBV5-4 with TRBJ2-4; D is unresolved. Germline CDR1 is SGHNT and CDR2 is YYREEE (reference sequence). Trimming removed 3 bases at V and 6 bases at J, with 10 bases between. This CDR3 contains 13 residues.

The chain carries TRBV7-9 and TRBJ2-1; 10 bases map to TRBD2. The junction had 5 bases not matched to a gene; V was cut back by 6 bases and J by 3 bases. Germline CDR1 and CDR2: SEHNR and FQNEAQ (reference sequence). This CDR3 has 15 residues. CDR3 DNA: TGTGCCAGCAGACCACTAGCGGGAAGCTACAATGAGCAGTTCTTC. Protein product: CASRPLAGSYNEQFF.

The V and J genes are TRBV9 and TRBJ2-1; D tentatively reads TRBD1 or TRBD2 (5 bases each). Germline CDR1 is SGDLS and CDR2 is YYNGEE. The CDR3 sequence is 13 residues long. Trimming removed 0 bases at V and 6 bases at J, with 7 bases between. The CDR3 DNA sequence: TGTGCCAGCAGCGTAGGGGACGTCAATGAGCAGTTCTTC. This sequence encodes CASSVGDVNEQFF.

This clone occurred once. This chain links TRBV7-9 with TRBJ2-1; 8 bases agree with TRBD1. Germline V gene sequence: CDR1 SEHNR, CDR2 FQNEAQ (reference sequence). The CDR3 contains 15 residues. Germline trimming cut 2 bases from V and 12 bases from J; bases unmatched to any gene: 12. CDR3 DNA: TGTGCCAGCAGCTTATCGGGACAGGACCCAAGGCGGCAGTTCTTC. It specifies CASSLSGQDPRRQFF.